In its sample, the clone carrying this TCR beta chain was seen a few times. The CDR3 loop spans 16 amino acids. CDR1 is MNHEY, CDR2 SMNVEV, per germline (reference sequence). V gave up 0 bases and J gave up 4 bases; unmatched junction bases: 5. This specimen comes from a study of control samples from healthy donors and cancer patients. Profiled with immunoSEQ multiplex PCR; TCRdb holds only in-frame clones, not every one. This table holds roughly 370,000 clones, around 90% found once. The sequencing input was PBMCs. The chain joins TRBV27 to TRBJ2-7, with TRBD2 matching 11 bases. The TCR comes from a man aged 40-55 years with head and neck cancer. The CDR3 region has the DNA TGTGCCAGCAGTTTATCGTGGGGACTAGCGGTATACGAGCAGTACTTC. Its translation is CASSLSWGLAVYEQYF.